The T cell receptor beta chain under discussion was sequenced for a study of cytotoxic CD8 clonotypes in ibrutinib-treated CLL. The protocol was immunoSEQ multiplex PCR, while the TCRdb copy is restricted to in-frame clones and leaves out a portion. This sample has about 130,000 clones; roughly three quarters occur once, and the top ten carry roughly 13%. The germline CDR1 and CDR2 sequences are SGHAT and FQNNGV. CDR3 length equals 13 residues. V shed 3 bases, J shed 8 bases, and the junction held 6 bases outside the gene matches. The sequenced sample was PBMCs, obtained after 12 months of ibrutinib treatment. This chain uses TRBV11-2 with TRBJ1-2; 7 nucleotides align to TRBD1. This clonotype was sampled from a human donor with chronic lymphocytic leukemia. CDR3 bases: TGTGCCAGCAGCTTCGACAGGGCCTACGGCTACACCTTC. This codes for CASSFDRAYGYTF.